This T cell receptor beta chain was captured by sequencing in a study of post-analysis software for immune sequencing data. Findings and limits, study-wide: TRBV segments more frequent in patients than in controls numbered several and included TRBV5-6, TRBV5-1 and TRBV20-1. When compared against controls, multiple sclerosis patients showed significantly lower normalized Chao1 diversity.

This CDR3 region has 15 residues. Trimming removed 4 bases from V and 6 bases from J; junction bases left unmatched: 9. Per germline, CDR1 MNHNS and CDR2 SASEGT. This clonotype is a singleton in its sample. Its antigen is unknown. TCR beta cDNA libraries had unique molecular identifiers. The T cell input of roughly 0.85 to 11 million gave about half a million cDNA molecules. TCRdb fed the PCR reads into MiXCR, producing one record per CDR3 protein. This sample yields about 820,000 distinct CDR3 sequences, of which about 50% are seen a single time; under 6% belongs to the top ten. V and J are TRBV6-1 and TRBJ1-5, with TRBD1 matching 7 bases. This clonotype was obtained from a girl aged 10-17 years with multiple sclerosis. Sequenced input: blood. The CDR3 DNA reads as TGTGCCAGCAGTGCTGACAGGGCGACGAGTCAGCCCCAGCATTTT. As protein: CASSADRATSQPQHF.